This T cell receptor (beta chain) was profiled in a study of T cell responses to AZD1222 COVID-19 vaccine. Assay used: immunoSEQ multiplex PCR; TCRdb lists only in-frame clones, some missing. The table has about 130,000 clones, around nine tenths seen once. V was shortened by 6 bases and J by 4 bases, with 12 bases between the two germline ends. The length of the CDR3 is 13 residues. Germline values: CDR1 SEHNR, CDR2 FQNEAQ (reference sequence). Whole-study findings and limits: Nearly half of spike-specific TCRs reportedly target unmutated variant regions. Clonal diversity was possibly underestimated; the donors were predominantly white British and more often female. Only 6 or 7 individuals given AZD1222 were seropositive at baseline. Breadth and depth of Spike-specific TCRs rose after two AZD1222 doses.

On this clone: Its target is unknown.

The gene calls are TRBV7-9 and TRBJ2-5, with D perhaps matching TRBD2 (6 bases). The sequences come from peripheral blood, collected 28 days after the second AZD1222 dose. This TCR derives from an adult who received the AZD1222 COVID-19 vaccine. The CDR3 sequence: CASSRDSRETQYF. As DNA, the CDR3 is TGTGCCAGCAGTCGGGACTCAAGAGAGACCCAGTACTTC.